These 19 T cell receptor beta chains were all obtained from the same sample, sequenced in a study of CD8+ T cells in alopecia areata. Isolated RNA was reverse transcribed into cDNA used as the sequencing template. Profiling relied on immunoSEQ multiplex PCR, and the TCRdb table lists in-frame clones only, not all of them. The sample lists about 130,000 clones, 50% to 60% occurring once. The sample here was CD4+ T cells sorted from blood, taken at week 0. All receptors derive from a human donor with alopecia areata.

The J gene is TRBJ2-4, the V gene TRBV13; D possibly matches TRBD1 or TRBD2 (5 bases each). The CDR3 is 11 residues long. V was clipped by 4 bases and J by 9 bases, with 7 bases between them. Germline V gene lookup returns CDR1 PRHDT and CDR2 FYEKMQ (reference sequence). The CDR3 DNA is TGTGCCAGCAGCTCCGGGGCCATTCAGTACTTC. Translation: CASSSGAIQYF.

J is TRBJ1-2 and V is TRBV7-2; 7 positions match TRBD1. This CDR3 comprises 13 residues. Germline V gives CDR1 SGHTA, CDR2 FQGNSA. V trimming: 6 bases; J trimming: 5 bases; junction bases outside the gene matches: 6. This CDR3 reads CASRGTATYGYTF. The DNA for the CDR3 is TGTGCCAGCAGGGGGACAGCTACGTATGGCTACACCTTC.

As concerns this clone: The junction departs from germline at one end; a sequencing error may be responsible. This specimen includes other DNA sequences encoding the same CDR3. The CDR3 DNA sequence: TGTGCCAGCCGCGAGGGCCCCGGGAGGAGCACTGAAGCCTTCTTT. It is translated as CASREGPGRSTEAFF. The rearrangement uses TRBV6-5 and TRBJ1-1; D gene uncertain. The CDR3 has 15 residues. Germline CDR1 reads MNHEY; CDR2 reads SVGAGI.

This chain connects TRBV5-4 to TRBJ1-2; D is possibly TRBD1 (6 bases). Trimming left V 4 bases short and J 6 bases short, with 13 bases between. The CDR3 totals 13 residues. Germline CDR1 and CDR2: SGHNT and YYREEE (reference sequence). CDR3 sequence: CASSLQGFDGYTF. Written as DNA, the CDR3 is TGTGCCAGCAGCCTACAGGGATTTGATGGCTACACCTTC. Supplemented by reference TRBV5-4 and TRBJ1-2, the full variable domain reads ETGVTQSPTHLIKTRGQQVTLRCSSQSGHNTVSWYQQALGQGPQFIFQYYREEENGRGNFPPRFSGLQFPNYSSELNVNALELDDSALYLCASSLQGFDGYTFGSGTRLTVV.

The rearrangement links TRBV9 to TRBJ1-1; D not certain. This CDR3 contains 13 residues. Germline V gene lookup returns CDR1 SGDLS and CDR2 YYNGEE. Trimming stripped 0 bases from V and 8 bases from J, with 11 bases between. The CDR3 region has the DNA TGTGCCAGCAGCGTAGTTGTAGCAGCCGAAGCTTTCTTT. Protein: CASSVVVAAEAFF.

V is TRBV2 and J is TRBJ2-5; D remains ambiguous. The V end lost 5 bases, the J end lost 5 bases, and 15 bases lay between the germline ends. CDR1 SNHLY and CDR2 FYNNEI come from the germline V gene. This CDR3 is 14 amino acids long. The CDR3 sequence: CASSQTRNGETQYF. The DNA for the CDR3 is TGTGCCAGCAGTCAAACCAGAAATGGGGAGACCCAGTACTTC.

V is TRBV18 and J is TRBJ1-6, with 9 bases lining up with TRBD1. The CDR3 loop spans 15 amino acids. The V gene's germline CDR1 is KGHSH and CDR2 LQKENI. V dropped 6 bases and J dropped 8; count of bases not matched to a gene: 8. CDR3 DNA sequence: TGTGCCAGCTCGCCCGCCGGGGACAGGGATTCACCCCTCCACTTT. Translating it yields CASSPAGDRDSPLHF. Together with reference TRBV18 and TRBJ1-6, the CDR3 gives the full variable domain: NAGVMQNPRHLVRRRGQEARLRCSPMKGHSHVYWYRQLPEEGLKFMVYLQKENIIDESGMPKERFSAEFPKEGPSILRIQQVVRGDSAAYFCASSPAGDRDSPLHFGNGTRLTVT.

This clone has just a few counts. CDR3 in amino acids: CASPRQGNTEAFF. In DNA form, the CDR3 reads TGTGCCAGCCCACGACAGGGAAACACTGAAGCTTTCTTT. The rearrangement links TRBV7-2 to TRBJ1-1, with 7 bases matching TRBD1. V trimming: 8 bases; J trimming: 2 bases; junction bases outside the gene matches: 5. Per germline, CDR1 SGHTA and CDR2 FQGNSA. The CDR3 consists of 13 residues. The whole variable domain, remainder taken from reference TRBV7-2 and TRBJ1-1, is GAGVSQSPSNKVTEKGKDVELRCDPISGHTALYWYRQSLGQGLEFLIYFQGNSAPDKSGLPSDRFSAERTGGSVSTLTIQRTQQEDSAVYLCASPRQGNTEAFFGQGTRLTVV.

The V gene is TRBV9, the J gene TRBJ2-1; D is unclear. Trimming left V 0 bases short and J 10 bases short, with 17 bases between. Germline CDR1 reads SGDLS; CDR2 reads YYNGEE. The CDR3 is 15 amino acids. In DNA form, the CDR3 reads TGTGCCAGCAGCGTAGCTCCGGTGGCTGAATGGGAGCAGTTCTTC. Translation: CASSVAPVAEWEQFF.

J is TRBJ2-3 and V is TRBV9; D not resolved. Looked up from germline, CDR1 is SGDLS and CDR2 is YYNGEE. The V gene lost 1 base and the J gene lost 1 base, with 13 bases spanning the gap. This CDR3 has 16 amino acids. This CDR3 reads CASSVPLPGRTDTQYF. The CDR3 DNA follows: TGTGCCAGCAGCGTACCCTTGCCGGGCCGCACAGATACGCAGTATTTT.

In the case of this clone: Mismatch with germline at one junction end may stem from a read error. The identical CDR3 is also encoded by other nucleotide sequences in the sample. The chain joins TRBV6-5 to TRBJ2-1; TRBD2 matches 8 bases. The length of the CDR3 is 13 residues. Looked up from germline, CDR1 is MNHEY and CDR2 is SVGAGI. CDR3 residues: CASSYGGANEQFF. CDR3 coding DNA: TGTGCCAGTAGTTACGGGGGGGCAAATGAGCAGTTCTTC.

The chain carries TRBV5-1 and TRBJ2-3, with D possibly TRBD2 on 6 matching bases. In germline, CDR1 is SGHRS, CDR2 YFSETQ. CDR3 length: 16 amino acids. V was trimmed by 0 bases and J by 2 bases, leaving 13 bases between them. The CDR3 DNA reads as TGCGCCAGCAGCTTGGCCTACCGGGGGACCACAGATACGCAGTATTTT. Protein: CASSLAYRGTTDTQYF.

CDR3 bases: TGTGCCAGCAGCTTAGCCAAACAGGGGTCGGACACCGGGGAGCTGTTTTTT. Amino acids: CASSLAKQGSDTGELFF. The chain combines TRBV7-8 with TRBJ2-2, with TRBD1 matching over 7 bases. Germline V lookup: CDR1 SGHVS, CDR2 FQNEAQ. The CDR3 length is 17 residues. After removal of 0 bases from V and 3 bases from J, the junction contained 7 bases not matched to a gene.

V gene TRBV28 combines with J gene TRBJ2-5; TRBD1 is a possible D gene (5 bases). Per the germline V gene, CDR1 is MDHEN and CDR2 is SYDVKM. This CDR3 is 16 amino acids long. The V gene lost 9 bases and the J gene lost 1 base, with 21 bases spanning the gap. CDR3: CASRLWGQSPQETQYF. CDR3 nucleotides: TGTGCCAGTCGCTTGTGGGGCCAATCCCCCCAAGAGACCCAGTACTTC.

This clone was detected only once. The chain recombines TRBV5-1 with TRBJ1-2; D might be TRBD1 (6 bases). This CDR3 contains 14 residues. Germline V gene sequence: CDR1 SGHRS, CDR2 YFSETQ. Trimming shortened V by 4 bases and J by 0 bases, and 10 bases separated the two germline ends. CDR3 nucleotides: TGCGCCAGCAGCCGGACAGCCTCTAACTATGGCTACACCTTC. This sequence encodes CASSRTASNYGYTF.

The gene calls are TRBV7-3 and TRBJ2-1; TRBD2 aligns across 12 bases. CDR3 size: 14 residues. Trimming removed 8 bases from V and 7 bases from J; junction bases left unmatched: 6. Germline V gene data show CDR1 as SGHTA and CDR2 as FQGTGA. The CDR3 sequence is CASRPTSGSNEQFF. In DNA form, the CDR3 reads TGTGCCAGCCGACCGACTAGCGGGAGTAATGAGCAGTTCTTC.

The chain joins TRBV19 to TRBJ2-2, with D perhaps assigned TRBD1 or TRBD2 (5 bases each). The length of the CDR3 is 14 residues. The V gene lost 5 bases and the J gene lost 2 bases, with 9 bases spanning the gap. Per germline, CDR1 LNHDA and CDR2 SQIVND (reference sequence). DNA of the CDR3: TGTGCCAGTAGTTCGGGGCCTAACACCGGGGAGCTGTTTTTT. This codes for CASSSGPNTGELFF.

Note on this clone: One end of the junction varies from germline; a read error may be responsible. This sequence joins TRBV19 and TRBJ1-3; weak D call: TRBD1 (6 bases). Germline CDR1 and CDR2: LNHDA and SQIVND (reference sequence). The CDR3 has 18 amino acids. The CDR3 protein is CASTISYRDTLSGNTIYF. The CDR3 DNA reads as TGTGCCAGTACTATAAGCTACCGGGACACCCTCTCTGGAAACACCATATATTTT. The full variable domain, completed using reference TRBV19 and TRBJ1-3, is DGGITQSPKYLFRKEGQNVTLSCEQNLNHDAMYWYRQDPGQGLRLIYYSQIVNDFQKGDIAEGYSVSREKKESFPLTVTSAQKNPTAFYLCASTISYRDTLSGNTIYFGEGSWLTVV.

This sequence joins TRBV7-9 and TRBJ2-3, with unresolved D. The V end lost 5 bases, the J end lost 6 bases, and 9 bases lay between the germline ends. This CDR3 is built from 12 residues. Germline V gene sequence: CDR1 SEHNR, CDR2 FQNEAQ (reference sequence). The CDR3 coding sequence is TGTGCCAGCAGCCTTCTGAGGGATACGCAGTATTTT. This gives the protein CASSLLRDTQYF.